Following are 29 T cell receptor beta chains from one sample sequenced in a study of T-cell memory formation after mild COVID-19. TCRdb recomputed calls from the 5' RACE reads with MiXCR, one row per CDR3 protein. Of 300,000 or so distinct CDR3 sequences detected, about 16% appear once; the ten largest clones hold about 23%. The sequenced material came from PBMCs or a T cell subset sorted from them (not recorded which). The receptors stem from a young man who had mild COVID-19 (a few samples of this study predate the infection). Cell type and time point are not known.

This clonotype was counted only a few times. The J gene is TRBJ2-5, the V gene TRBV7-9; a possible D gene is TRBD2 (5 bases). This CDR3 contains 13 residues. The germline gives CDR1 SEHNR, CDR2 FQNEAQ (reference sequence). Trimming removed 5 bases from V and 7 bases from J, with 14 bases in between. The CDR3 reads CASSPQDAGTQYF. The CDR3, as DNA: TGTGCCAGCAGCCCTCAGGACGCGGGGACCCAGTACTTC.

This clonotype showed up just a few times. The chain uses TRBV7-2 and TRBJ2-5; D remains ambiguous. Trimming pared 5 bases from V and 3 bases from J, leaving 10 bases between. CDR1 is SGHTA and CDR2 is FQGNSA in the germline V gene. The CDR3 is 13 amino acids. This chain's CDR3 is CASSRTEEETQYF. CDR3 DNA: TGTGCCAGCAGCCGGACGGAAGAAGAGACCCAGTACTTC.

This clonotype was seen repeatedly, ten times or more. The chain has TRBV18 and TRBJ1-1, with D perhaps matching TRBD1 (5 bases). There are 13 residues in the CDR3. V lost 8 bases and J lost 0, with 10 bases in between. CDR1 and CDR2 from the germline V gene are KGHSH and LQKENI. CDR3 sequence reads: CASSPGLNTEAFF. The CDR3 bases are TGTGCCAGCAGCCCAGGGCTGAACACTGAAGCTTTCTTT.

This clonotype was observed a handful of times. V and J are TRBV28 and TRBJ1-2; TRBD1 matches at 9 bases. Germline assignment: CDR1 MDHEN and CDR2 SYDVKM. The CDR3 loop spans 14 amino acids. V shed 6 bases, J shed 4 bases, and the junction held 6 bases outside the gene matches. The CDR3 is CASRAGTGPYGYTF. The CDR3 nucleotides are TGTGCCAGCAGGGCCGGGACAGGGCCCTATGGCTACACCTTC.

The chain carries TRBV10-3 and TRBJ1-1; D unresolved. The CDR3 covers 13 residues. Germline CDR1 reads ENHRY; CDR2 reads SYGVKD. The V end was cut by 3 bases, the J end by 4 bases, with 9 bases between. The CDR3 nucleotides read TGTGCCATCAGTGACCCGGAGGGCACTGAAGCTTTCTTT. This sequence encodes CAISDPEGTEAFF.

V and J are TRBV5-1 and TRBJ1-1; D is unresolved. This CDR3 spans 14 amino acids. Per germline, CDR1 SGHRS and CDR2 YFSETQ. V was shortened by 0 bases and J by 4 bases, with 10 bases between the two germline ends. For the CDR3, the DNA is TGCGCCAGCAGCTTGGATGGTGTCGGCACTGAAGCTTTCTTT. It translates to CASSLDGVGTEAFF.

This clonotype was picked up a small number of times. The rearrangement joins TRBV28 to TRBJ1-2, with 7 bases fitting TRBD1. V trimming: 4 bases; J trimming: 2 bases; junction bases outside the gene matches: 4. Germline V gives CDR1 MDHEN, CDR2 SYDVKM. The CDR3 totals 14 residues. The CDR3 nucleotides read TGTGCCAGCAGTTGGGGGGGACAGAACTATGGCTACACCTTC. Protein product: CASSWGGQNYGYTF.

As regards this clonotype: A clone one base away is much larger, so this may be a read error. The chain has TRBV5-1 and TRBJ2-3, with 7 bases aligning to TRBD2. The trim removed 0 bases at V and 4 bases at J, leaving 8 bases unmatched. This CDR3 region has 16 residues. The germline V gene has CDR1 SGHRS and CDR2 YFSETQ. CDR3 coding DNA: TGCGCCAGCAGCTTGGGTAGCGGGTGGCGGCCAGATACGCAGTATTTT. Protein product: CASSLGSGWRPDTQYF.

The sample holds a few counts of this clonotype. V usage is TRBV6-5 and J usage is TRBJ1-6, with TRBD1 as a possible D gene (6 bases). Germline V gives CDR1 MNHEY, CDR2 SVGAGI. Trimming removed 6 bases at V and 10 bases at J, with 13 bases between. This CDR3 contains 13 residues. CDR3 region: CASRQGGLSPLHF. DNA for the CDR3: TGTGCCAGCAGACAGGGAGGTCTCTCACCCCTCCACTTT.

This clonotype appeared a few times. The J gene is TRBJ1-4, the V gene TRBV5-1; D remains ambiguous. Germline V lookup: CDR1 SGHRS, CDR2 YFSETQ. V was cut by 0 bases and J by 7 bases, with 13 bases left in between. This CDR3 is built from 15 residues. CDR3 nucleotide sequence: TGCGCCAGCAGCTTGGCTTTAGGGCGCCGTGAAAAACTGTTTTTT. Protein sequence: CASSLALGRREKLFF.

The chain combines TRBV7-2 with TRBJ1-2; 9 bases match TRBD1. Per the germline V gene, CDR1 is SGHTA and CDR2 is FQGNSA. There are 12 residues in the CDR3. Germline trimming cut 4 bases from V and 6 bases from J; bases unmatched to any gene: 0. CDR3 loop: CASSWTGDGYTF. DNA of the CDR3: TGTGCCAGCAGCTGGACAGGGGATGGCTACACCTTC.

This clonotype has just one count. The gene calls are TRBV20-1 and TRBJ1-5; possibly TRBD1 for D (6 bases). V dropped 1 base and J dropped 6 bases, with 16 bases sitting between them. This CDR3 is built from 15 residues. From germline, CDR1 is DFQATT and CDR2 SNEGSKA (reference sequence). This chain's CDR3 is CSARGAWTVSQPQHF. DNA for the CDR3: TGCAGTGCTAGAGGCGCCTGGACAGTAAGTCAGCCCCAGCATTTT.

This clonotype occurred a few times. The chain combines TRBV7-9 with TRBJ2-5, with a weak D call TRBD1 (5 bases). The V and J ends lost 3 bases and 5 bases respectively, with 10 bases between them. Germline-derived CDR1 and CDR2 are SEHNR and FQNEAQ (reference sequence). The CDR3 is 13 residues long. The CDR3 DNA is TGTGCCAGCAGCTTCAAGGGGCCCGAGACCCAGTACTTC. Translating it yields CASSFKGPETQYF.

This clonotype was detected only a few times. The chain employs TRBV5-1 and TRBJ2-1, with 9 bases that match TRBD1. V lost 0 bases to trimming and J lost 4 bases; unmatched junction nucleotides: 5. CDR3 length equals 16 residues. From germline, CDR1 is SGHRS and CDR2 YFSETQ. The chain's CDR3 is CASSLVLGTGYNEQFF. In DNA form, the CDR3 reads TGCGCCAGCAGCTTGGTCCTCGGGACAGGGTACAATGAGCAGTTCTTC.

The rearrangement joins TRBV2 to TRBJ1-6, with TRBD1 as a possible D gene (5 bases). The V and J ends lost 4 bases and 10 bases respectively, with 14 bases between them. The germline CDR1 and CDR2 sequences are SNHLY and FYNNEI. The CDR3 runs 14 residues. The CDR3 DNA follows: TGTGCCAGCAGTGGTGAGGGGAGAGGGTCACCCCTCCACTTT. It yields the protein CASSGEGRGSPLHF.

The rearrangement uses TRBV29-1 and TRBJ2-7; perhaps TRBD1 as D (6 bases). CDR1 is SQVTM, CDR2 ANQGSEA, per germline. Trimming left V 6 bases short and J 2 bases short, with 11 bases between. This CDR3 has 12 residues. This CDR3 is CSVSTGTYEQYV. The CDR3 DNA follows: TGCAGCGTGTCTACAGGGACCTACGAGCAGTACGTC.

The chain recombines TRBV29-1 with TRBJ2-7, with 9 bases identical to TRBD1. The V segment lost 4 bases and the J segment 5 bases; nucleotides outside the gene matches: 6. In germline, CDR1 is SQVTM, CDR2 ANQGSEA. This CDR3 is 13 amino acids long. CDR3 DNA: TGCAGCGTTGGTGGGACAGGGATCAACGAGCAGTACTTC. Protein: CSVGGTGINEQYF.

The V gene is TRBV4-3, the J gene TRBJ1-4; D not resolved. From germline, CDR1 is LGHNA and CDR2 YSLEER. V was pared by 0 bases and J by 5 bases, with 13 bases between. CDR3 length equals 16 residues. CDR3 in DNA: TGCGCCAGCAGCCAAGATCTGGGCGCTCAAAATGAAAAACTGTTTTTT. Translating it yields CASSQDLGAQNEKLFF.

This clonotype has a count of ten or more. The gene calls are TRBV7-3 and TRBJ1-1; no clear D gene. Between the trimmed V and J ends, which lost 1 base and 0 bases, there was a span of 3 bases. The germline V gene has CDR1 SGHTA and CDR2 FQGTGA. The CDR3 has 13 residues. This CDR3 reads CASSLSLNTEAFF. DNA for the CDR3: TGTGCCAGCAGCTTAAGTTTGAACACTGAAGCTTTCTTT.

This clonotype showed up just a few times. The chain recombines TRBV3-1 with TRBJ2-1, with 9 bases identical to TRBD2. J was trimmed by 3 bases and V by 4 bases; bases with no gene match: 10. CDR1 LGHDT and CDR2 YNNKEL come from the germline V gene (reference sequence). This CDR3 contains 17 residues. In DNA, the CDR3 is TGTGCCAGCAGCCCCCCACTTGCGGGGGGGATCTACAATGAGCAGTTCTTC. It codes for CASSPPLAGGIYNEQFF.

This clonotype has just a few counts. J is TRBJ1-5 and V is TRBV6-5; D might be TRBD1 (5 bases). The germline V and J ends were trimmed by 7 bases and 6 bases, with 19 bases remaining between them. Germline values: CDR1 MNHEY, CDR2 SVGAGI. The CDR3 runs to 15 residues. The CDR3, as DNA: TGTGCCAGCAAACAGAGAGGGGTGGGAGGTCAGCCCCAGCATTTT. Translation: CASKQRGVGGQPQHF.

V usage is TRBV20-1 and J usage is TRBJ2-1, with TRBD2 matching 10 bases. The germline V gene has CDR1 DFQATT and CDR2 SNEGSKA (reference sequence). CDR3 length: 14 amino acids. Trimming cost V 6 bases and J 8 bases; bases outside gene matches: 10. The CDR3 DNA reads TGCAGTGCCACCTCCAGCGGGGGGGTCCATGAGCAGTTCTTC. This translates into CSATSSGGVHEQFF.

In its sample, this clonotype was seen many times. The chain uses TRBV7-6 and TRBJ2-7, with D perhaps TRBD1 or TRBD2 (5 bases each). CDR1 is SGHVS and CDR2 is FNYEAQ in the germline V gene. The CDR3 loop spans 14 amino acids. The germline V and J ends were trimmed by 3 bases and 3 bases, with 12 bases remaining between them. CDR3 DNA sequence: TGTGCCAGCAGCTTGGCAGGGACGGACTACGAGCAGTACGTC. This gives the protein CASSLAGTDYEQYV.

DNA for the CDR3: TGTGCCAGCAGCTTAGGAAATTCGGGGGCCGAGCAGTTCTTC. Encoded protein: CASSLGNSGAEQFF. This chain uses TRBV7-2 with TRBJ2-1; tentatively, D is TRBD1 or TRBD2 (6 bases each). Trimming took 1 base from V and 10 from J, leaving 14 bases between them. Per the germline V gene, CDR1 is SGHTA and CDR2 is FQGNSA. The CDR3 covers 14 residues.

The rearrangement uses TRBV7-9 and TRBJ2-3; D tentatively reads TRBD1 or TRBD2 (5 bases each). Trimming took 3 bases from V and 2 from J, leaving 24 bases between them. This CDR3 contains 19 residues. The germline V gene encodes CDR1 SEHNR and CDR2 FQNEAQ (reference sequence). CDR3 residues: CASSFLVPSDSGATDTQYF. The DNA for the CDR3 is TGTGCCAGCAGCTTTCTCGTTCCCTCCGATTCCGGGGCCACAGATACGCAGTATTTT.

This chain joins TRBV5-1 and TRBJ1-4; D is undetermined. Trimming removed 1 base at V and 8 bases at J, with 15 bases between. The CDR3 totals 15 residues. Germline V gene lookup returns CDR1 SGHRS and CDR2 YFSETQ. CDR3 nucleotides: TGCGCCAGCAGCTTGTCAACCGGATTCGGAGAAAAACTGTTTTTT. The encoded protein is CASSLSTGFGEKLFF.

This clonotype was observed many times. The V and J genes are TRBV7-2 and TRBJ2-5, with D tentatively TRBD1 (6 bases). V lost 5 bases and J lost 7, with 20 bases in between. Germline loops: CDR1 SGHTA, CDR2 FQGNSA. The CDR3 consists of 15 residues. DNA for the CDR3: TGTGCCAGCAGCACCTCCGGGACATCTGGGGGGACCCAGTACTTC. Its translation is CASSTSGTSGGTQYF. The complete variable domain, with remaining parts taken from reference TRBV7-2 and TRBJ2-5, reads GAGVSQSPSNKVTEKGKDVELRCDPISGHTALYWYRQSLGQGLEFLIYFQGNSAPDKSGLPSDRFSAERTGGSVSTLTIQRTQQEDSAVYLCASSTSGTSGGTQYFGPGTRLLVL.

This clonotype was recorded at least ten times. V is TRBV5-1 and J is TRBJ2-2; D gene uncertain. Germline lookup yields CDR1 SGHRS and CDR2 YFSETQ. The CDR3 is made up of 14 amino acids. V lost 0 bases and J lost 0, with 3 bases in between. The CDR3 loop reads CASSLAPNTGELFF. CDR3 sequence (DNA): TGCGCCAGCAGCTTGGCCCCGAACACCGGGGAGCTGTTTTTT.

This clonotype was observed at least ten times. The rearrangement uses TRBV5-1 and TRBJ1-1, with 9 nucleotides matching TRBD1. The V and J ends lost 0 bases and 7 bases, in that order; junction bases with no gene match: 4. Germline CDR1 is SGHRS and CDR2 is YFSETQ. This CDR3 spans 14 amino acids. The CDR3 nucleotides read TGCGCCAGCAGCTTGGTAGGACAGGGGCATGAAGCTTTCTTT. Its protein product is CASSLVGQGHEAFF.